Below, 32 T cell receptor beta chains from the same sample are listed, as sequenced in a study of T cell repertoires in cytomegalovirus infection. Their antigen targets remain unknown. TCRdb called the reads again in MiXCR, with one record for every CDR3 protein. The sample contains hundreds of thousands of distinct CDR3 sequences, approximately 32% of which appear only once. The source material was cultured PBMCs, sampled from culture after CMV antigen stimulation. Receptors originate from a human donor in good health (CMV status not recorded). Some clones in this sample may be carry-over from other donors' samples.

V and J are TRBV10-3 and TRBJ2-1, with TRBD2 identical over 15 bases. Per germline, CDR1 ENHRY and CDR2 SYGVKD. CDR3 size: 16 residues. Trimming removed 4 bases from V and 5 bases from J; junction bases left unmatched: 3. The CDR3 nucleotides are TGTGCCATCAGTGGTTGGACTAGCGGGAGGGACAATGAGCAGTTCTTC. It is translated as CAISGWTSGRDNEQFF.

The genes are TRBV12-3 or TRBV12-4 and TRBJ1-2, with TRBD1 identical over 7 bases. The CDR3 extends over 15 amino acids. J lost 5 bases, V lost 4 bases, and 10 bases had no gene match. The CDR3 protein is CASSYSGTALYGYTF. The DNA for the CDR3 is TGTGCCAGCAGTTATTCCGGGACAGCCCTATATGGCTACACCTTC.

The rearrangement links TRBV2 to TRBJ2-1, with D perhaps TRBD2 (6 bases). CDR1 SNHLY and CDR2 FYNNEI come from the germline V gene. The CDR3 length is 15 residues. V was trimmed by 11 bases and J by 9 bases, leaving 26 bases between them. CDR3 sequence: CAGRGGSSSHGEQFF. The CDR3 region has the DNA TGTGCCGGAAGGGGAGGAAGCAGTTCTCATGGTGAGCAGTTCTTC.

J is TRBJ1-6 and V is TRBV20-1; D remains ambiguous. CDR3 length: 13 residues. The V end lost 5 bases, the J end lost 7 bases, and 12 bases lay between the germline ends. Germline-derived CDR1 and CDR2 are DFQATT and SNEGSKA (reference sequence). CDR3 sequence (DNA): TGCAGTGCTCCAGACAAACCCAATTCACCCCTCCACTTT. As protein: CSAPDKPNSPLHF.

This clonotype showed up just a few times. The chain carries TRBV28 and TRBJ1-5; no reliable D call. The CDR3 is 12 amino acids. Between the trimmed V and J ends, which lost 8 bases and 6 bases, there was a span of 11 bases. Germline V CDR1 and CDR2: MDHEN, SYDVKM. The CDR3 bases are TGTGCCAGCTATTCCTCGACTCAGCCCCAGCATTTT. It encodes CASYSSTQPQHF.

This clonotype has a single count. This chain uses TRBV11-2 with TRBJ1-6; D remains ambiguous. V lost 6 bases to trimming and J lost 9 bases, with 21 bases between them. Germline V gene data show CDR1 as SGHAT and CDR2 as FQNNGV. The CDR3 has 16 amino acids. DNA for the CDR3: TGTGCCAGCAGGAATAACAAACGGTCACTAGGTTCACCCCTCCACTTT. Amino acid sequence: CASRNNKRSLGSPLHF.

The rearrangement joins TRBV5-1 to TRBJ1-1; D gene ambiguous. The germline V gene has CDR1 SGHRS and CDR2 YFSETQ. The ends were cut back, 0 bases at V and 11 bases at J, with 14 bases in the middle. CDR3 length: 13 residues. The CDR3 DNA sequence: TGCGCCAGCAGCTTGGCCGTTGGCGGCGGGGCTTTCTTT. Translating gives CASSLAVGGGAFF. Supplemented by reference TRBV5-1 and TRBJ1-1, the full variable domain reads KAGVTQTPRYLIKTRGQQVTLSCSPISGHRSVSWYQQTPGQGLQFLFEYFSETQRNKGNFPGRFSGRQFSNSRSEMNVSTLELGDSALYLCASSLAVGGGAFFGQGTRLTVV.

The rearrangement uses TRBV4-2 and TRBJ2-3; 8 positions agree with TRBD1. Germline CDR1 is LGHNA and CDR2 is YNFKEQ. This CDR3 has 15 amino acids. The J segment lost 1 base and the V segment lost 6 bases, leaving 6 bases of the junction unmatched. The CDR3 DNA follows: TGTGCCAGCAGACAGGGGGACGTTCGCACAGATACGCAGTATTTT. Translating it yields CASRQGDVRTDTQYF.

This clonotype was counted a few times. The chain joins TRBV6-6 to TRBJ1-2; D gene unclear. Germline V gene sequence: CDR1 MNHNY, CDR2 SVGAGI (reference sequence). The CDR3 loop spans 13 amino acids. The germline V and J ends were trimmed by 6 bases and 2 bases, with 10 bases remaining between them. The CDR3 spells CASREEGNYGYTF. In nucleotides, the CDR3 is TGTGCCAGCAGAGAGGAGGGAAACTATGGCTACACCTTC.

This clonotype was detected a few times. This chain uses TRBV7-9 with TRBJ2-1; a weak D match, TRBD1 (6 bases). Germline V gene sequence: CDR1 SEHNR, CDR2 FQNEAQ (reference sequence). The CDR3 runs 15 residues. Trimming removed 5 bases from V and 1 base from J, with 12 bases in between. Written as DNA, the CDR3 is TGTGCCAGCAGCCCCAGGGGACCATCCTACAATGAGCAGTTCTTC. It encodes CASSPRGPSYNEQFF.

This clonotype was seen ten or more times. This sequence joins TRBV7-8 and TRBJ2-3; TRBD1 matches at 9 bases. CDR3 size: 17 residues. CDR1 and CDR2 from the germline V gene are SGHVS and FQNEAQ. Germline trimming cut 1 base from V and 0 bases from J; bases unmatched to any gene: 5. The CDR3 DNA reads TGTGCCAGCAGCTTAGACCACGGACAGGGGAGCACAGATACGCAGTATTTT. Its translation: CASSLDHGQGSTDTQYF.

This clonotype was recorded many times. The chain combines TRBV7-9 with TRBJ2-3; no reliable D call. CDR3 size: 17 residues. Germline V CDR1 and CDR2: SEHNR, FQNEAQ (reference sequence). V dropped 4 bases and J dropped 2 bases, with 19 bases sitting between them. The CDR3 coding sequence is TGTGCCAGCAGCTCCACCCCGATGGGCCCTCTCACAGATACGCAGTATTTT. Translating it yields CASSSTPMGPLTDTQYF.

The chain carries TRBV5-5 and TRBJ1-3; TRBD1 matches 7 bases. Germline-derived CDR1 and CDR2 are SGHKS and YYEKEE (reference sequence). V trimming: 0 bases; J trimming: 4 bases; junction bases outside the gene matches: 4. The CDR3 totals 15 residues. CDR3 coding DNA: TGTGCCAGCAGCTTGGCACAGGGGCGCGGAAACACCATATATTTT. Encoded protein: CASSLAQGRGNTIYF.

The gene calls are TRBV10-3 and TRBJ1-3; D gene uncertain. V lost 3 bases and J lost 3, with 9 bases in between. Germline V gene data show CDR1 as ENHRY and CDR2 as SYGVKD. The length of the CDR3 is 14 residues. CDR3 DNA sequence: TGTGCCATCAGTGACTGGACGGATGGAAACACCATATATTTT. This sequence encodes CAISDWTDGNTIYF.

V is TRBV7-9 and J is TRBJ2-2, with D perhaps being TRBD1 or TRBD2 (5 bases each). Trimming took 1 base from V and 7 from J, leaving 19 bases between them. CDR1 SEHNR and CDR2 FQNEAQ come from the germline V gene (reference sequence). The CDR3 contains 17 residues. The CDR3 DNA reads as TGTGCCAGCAGCTTAGGGGGCGGAGGAAGATCCGGCGGGGAGCTGTTTTTT. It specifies CASSLGGGGRSGGELFF.

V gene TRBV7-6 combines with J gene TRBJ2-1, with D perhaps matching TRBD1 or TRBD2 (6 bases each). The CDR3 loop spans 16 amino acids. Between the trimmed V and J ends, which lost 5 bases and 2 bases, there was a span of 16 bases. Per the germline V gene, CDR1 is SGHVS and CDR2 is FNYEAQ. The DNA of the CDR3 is TGTGCCAGCAGCCCCCCCGGGGGCCCAGCCTACAATGAGCAGTTCTTC. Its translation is CASSPPGGPAYNEQFF.

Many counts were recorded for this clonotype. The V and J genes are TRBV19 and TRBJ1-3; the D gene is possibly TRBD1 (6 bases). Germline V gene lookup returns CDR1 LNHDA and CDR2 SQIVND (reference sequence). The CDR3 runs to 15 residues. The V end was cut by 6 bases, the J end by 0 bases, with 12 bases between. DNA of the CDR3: TGTGCCAGTAGGTTCGACAGGAGCTCTGGAAACACCATATATTTT. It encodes CASRFDRSSGNTIYF.

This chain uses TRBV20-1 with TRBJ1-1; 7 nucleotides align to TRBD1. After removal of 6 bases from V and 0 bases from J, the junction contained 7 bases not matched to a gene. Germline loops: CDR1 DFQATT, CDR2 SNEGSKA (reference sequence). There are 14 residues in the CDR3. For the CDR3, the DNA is TGCAGTGCCATCACAGGGGCCATGAACACTGAAGCTTTCTTT. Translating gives CSAITGAMNTEAFF.

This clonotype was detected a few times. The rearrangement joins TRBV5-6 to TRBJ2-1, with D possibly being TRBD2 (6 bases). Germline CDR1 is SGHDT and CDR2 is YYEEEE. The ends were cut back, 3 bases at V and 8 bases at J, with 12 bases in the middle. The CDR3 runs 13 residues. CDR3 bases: TGTGCCAGCAGCTCCGGGAGTGGGTATGAGCAGTTCTTC. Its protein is CASSSGSGYEQFF.

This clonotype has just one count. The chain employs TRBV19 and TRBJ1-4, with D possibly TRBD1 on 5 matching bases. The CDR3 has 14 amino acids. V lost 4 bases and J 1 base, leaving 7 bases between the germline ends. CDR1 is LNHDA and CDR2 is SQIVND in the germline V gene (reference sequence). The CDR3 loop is CASSTTGTNEKLFF. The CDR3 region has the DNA TGTGCCAGTAGTACAACAGGAACTAATGAAAAACTGTTTTTT.

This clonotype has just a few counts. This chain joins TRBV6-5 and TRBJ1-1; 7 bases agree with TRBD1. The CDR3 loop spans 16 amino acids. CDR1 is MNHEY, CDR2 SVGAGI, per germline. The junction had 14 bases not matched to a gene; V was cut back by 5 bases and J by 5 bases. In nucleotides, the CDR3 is TGTGCCAGCAGTCGTTGGGACAGCGAGTTGGGAACTGAAGCTTTCTTT. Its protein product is CASSRWDSELGTEAFF.

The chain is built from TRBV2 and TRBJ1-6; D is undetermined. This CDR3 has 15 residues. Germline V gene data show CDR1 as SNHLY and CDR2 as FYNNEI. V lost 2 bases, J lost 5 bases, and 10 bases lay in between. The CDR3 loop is CASSEWADHNSPLHF. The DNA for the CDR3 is TGTGCCAGCAGTGAATGGGCAGACCATAATTCACCCCTCCACTTT.

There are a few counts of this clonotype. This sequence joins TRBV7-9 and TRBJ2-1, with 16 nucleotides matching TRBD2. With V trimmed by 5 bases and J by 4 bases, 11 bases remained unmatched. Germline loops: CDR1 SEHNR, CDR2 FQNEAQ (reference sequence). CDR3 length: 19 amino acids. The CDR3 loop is CASSPGTSGRASIYNEQFF. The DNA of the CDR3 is TGTGCCAGCAGCCCCGGGACTAGCGGGAGGGCCTCCATATACAATGAGCAGTTCTTC.

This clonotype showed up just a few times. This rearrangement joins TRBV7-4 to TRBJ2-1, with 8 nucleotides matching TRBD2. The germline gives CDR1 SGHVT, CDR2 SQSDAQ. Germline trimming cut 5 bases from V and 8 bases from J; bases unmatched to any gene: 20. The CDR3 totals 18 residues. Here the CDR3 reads CASSPTVLADRQGDEQFF. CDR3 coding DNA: TGTGCCAGCAGCCCAACTGTACTAGCGGACCGGCAAGGGGATGAGCAGTTCTTC.

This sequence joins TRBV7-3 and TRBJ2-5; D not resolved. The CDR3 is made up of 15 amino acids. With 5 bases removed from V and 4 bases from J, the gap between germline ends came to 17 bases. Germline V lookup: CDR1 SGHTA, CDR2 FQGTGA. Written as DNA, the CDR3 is TGTGCCAGCAGCCCCGGGTGGGCGCGTGCAGAGACCCAGTACTTC. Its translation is CASSPGWARAETQYF. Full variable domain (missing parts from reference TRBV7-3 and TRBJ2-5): GAGVSQTPSNKVTEKGKYVELRCDPISGHTALYWYRQSLGQGPEFLIYFQGTGAADDSGLPNDRFFAVRPEGSVSTLKIQRTERGDSAVYLCASSPGWARAETQYFGPGTRLLVL.

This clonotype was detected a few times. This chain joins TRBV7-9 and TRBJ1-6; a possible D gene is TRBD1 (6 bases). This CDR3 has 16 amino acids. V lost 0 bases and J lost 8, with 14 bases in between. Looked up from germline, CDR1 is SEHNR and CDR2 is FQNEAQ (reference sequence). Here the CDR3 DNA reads TGTGCCAGCAGCTTAGCGACAACCGGGGGGCATTCACCCCTCCACTTT. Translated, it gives CASSLATTGGHSPLHF.

This chain's CDR3 is CASTRTGGCQPQHF. The CDR3 DNA follows: TGTGCCAGCACCAGGACCGGGGGGTGTCAGCCCCAGCATTTT. The V call is TRBV6-6, the J call TRBJ1-5; D is perhaps TRBD1 (5 bases). CDR1 and CDR2 (germline): MNHNY, SVGAGI (reference sequence). The CDR3 runs to 14 residues. Deletions cut 7 bases from V and 6 bases from J, with 16 bases between.

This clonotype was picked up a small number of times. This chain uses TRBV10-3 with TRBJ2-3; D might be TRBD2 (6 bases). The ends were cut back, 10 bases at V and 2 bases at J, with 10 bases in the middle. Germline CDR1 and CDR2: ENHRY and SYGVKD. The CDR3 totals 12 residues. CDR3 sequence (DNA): TGTGCCAGCACGGGAGTCACAGATACGCAGTATTTT. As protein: CASTGVTDTQYF.

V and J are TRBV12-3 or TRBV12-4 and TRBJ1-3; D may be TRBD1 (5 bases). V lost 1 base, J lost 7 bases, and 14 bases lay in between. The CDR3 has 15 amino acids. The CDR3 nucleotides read TGTGCCAGCAGTTTAGAAAGGGGCCCCGGGAACACCATATATTTT. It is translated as CASSLERGPGNTIYF.

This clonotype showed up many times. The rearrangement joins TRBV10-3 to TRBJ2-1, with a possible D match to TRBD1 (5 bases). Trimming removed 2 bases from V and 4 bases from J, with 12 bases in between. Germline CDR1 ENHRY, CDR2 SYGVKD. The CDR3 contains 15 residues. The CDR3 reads CAISEEDMGYNEQFF. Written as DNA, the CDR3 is TGTGCCATCAGTGAGGAGGACATGGGGTACAATGAGCAGTTCTTC.

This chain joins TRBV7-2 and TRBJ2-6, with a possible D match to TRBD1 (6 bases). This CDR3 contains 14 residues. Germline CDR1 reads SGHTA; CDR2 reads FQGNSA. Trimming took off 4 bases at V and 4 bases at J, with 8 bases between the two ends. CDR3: CASSSTGGANVLTF. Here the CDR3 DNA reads TGTGCCAGCAGCTCAACAGGGGGGGCCAACGTCCTGACTTTC.

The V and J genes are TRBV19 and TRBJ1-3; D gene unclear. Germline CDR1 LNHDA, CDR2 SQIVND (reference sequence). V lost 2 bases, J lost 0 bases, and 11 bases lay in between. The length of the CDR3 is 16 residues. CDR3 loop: CASSINGPDSGNTIYF. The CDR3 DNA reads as TGTGCCAGTAGTATAAATGGGCCCGACTCTGGAAACACCATATATTTT.